The rows below give T cell receptor beta chains drawn from one sample of a study of blood T cells in healthy people across ages. TCRdb reprocessed the 5' RACE reads via MiXCR and lists one record per CDR3 protein. This table has 600,000 to 1,000,000 distinct CDR3 sequences, roughly 64% appearing once. What was sequenced was blood. The receptors derive from a young man in good health. Each CDR3 is given without its conserved first and last residue. Fields, in order: J gene, V gene, CDR3 protein.

TRBJ2-4	TRBV6-2/TRBV6-3	ASSYSTGRNIQY
TRBJ2-7	TRBV7-2	ASSPTSGNREQY
TRBJ2-3	TRBV20-1	SARGFIGDTQY
-	TRBV7-9	ASSPGGNAYEQY
TRBJ2-5	TRBV20-1	RASTGQETQY
TRBJ2-7	TRBV20-1	SAREASGSNEQY
-	TRBV15	ATSATLDMEGETQY
TRBJ2-5	TRBV5-6	ASTGRQGYNERY
TRBJ1-2	TRBV20-1	SASIGGRLGYT
TRBJ2-7	TRBV12-3/TRBV12-4	ASSSRVSYEQY
TRBJ2-7	TRBV2	ASRGTLSSYEQY
TRBJ1-5	TRBV12-3/TRBV12-4	ASSQGQGNQPQH
TRBJ1-2	TRBV25-1	ASSAAEVLGYT
TRBJ2-3	TRBV15	ATSRDRRKGHSTDTQY
TRBJ2-7	TRBV7-2	ASSLGLGYEQY
TRBJ1-4	TRBV20-1	SARPGQAPTNEKLF
TRBJ2-1	TRBV27	ASSLAGSWNEQF
TRBJ2-7	TRBV6-1	ASSAGEGSSYEQY
TRBJ1-1	TRBV12-3/TRBV12-4	ASTTTTGRDTEAF
TRBJ2-1	TRBV4-2	ASSQVWQASGQRNEQF
TRBJ1-2	TRBV20-1	SAPTGQNYGYT
-	TRBV12-3/TRBV12-4	ASSPPGTSGHEQY
TRBJ2-6	TRBV7-9	ASSAQGAFGGANVLT
TRBJ2-7	TRBV18	ASSPSTGGEQY
TRBJ2-1	TRBV7-9	ASSPLGDNEQF
TRBJ2-3	TRBV20-1	SPAGTDTQY
TRBJ2-5	TRBV10-3	AISEGGTGKTLQETQY
TRBJ2-6	TRBV18	ASSSTVLKSGANVLT
TRBJ1-1	TRBV12-3/TRBV12-4	ASSPAGGDTEAF
TRBJ2-1	TRBV29-1	SVQRGLALEF
TRBJ1-1	TRBV3-1	ASSQDHGNTEAF
TRBJ2-7	TRBV20-1	SARATGSSYEQY
TRBJ2-5	TRBV20-1	SARGLRRSEETQY
TRBJ2-7	TRBV25-1	ASSEAPGQGMGSYEQY
TRBJ2-1	TRBV4-2	ASSQGLAGYEQF
TRBJ1-6	TRBV7-2	ASSWKSDGLSPLH
TRBJ2-4	TRBV21-1	ASSKERRGEQY
TRBJ1-5	TRBV20-1	SADRQGGNQPQH
TRBJ1-2	TRBV25-1	ASSDSPGSYGYT
TRBJ1-5	TRBV6-5	ASTEGSNQPQH
TRBJ2-5	TRBV5-1	ASSMRQVQETQY
TRBJ2-1	TRBV20-1	SVVAGGINEQF
TRBJ2-7	TRBV11-1	ASSSGQAIYEQY
TRBJ2-5	TRBV5-1	ASSLGTSGQETQY
-	TRBV28	ASSFQGLSNQPQY
TRBJ2-2	TRBV6-6	AAAFRIGELF
TRBJ1-4	TRBV4-2	ASSQTIDSRTNEKLF
TRBJ2-2	TRBV7-7	ASTQITGNTGELF
-	TRBV7-2	ASSLVAGASYEQY
TRBJ1-6	TRBV3-1	ASARGQGGNSPLH
TRBJ2-7	TRBV12-3/TRBV12-4	ASSVWQGAREQY
TRBJ2-3	TRBV7-6	ASGRTSGLTDTQY
TRBJ2-7	TRBV6-5	ASSYSSGVGEQY